The next 17 T cell receptor beta chains were all read from a single sample in a study of T-cell reconstitution after alpha-beta-depleted transplantation in children. Unique molecular identifiers were incorporated during preparation of the TCRbeta library. TCRdb ran MiXCR on the PCR reads and lists one entry per CDR3 protein. The table shows 800,000 to 1,000,000 distinct CDR3 sequences, with about 26% occurring only once. The sequencing here drew on PBMCs, mostly from graft donor cells, taken 360 days after TCRalphabeta/CD19-depleted stem cell transplant. These receptors were taken from a boy under two years old who had a stem cell transplant for SCID, so the T cells may come from the graft donor.

This clonotype was detected a few times. The chain carries TRBV20-1 and TRBJ2-7; TRBD2 matches 9 bases. The CDR3 contains 12 residues. V was clipped by 3 bases and J by 6 bases; unmatched bases: 3. Per germline, CDR1 DFQATT and CDR2 SNEGSKA (reference sequence). The CDR3 sequence: CSASSGGREQYF. The CDR3, as DNA: TGCAGTGCTAGTAGCGGGGGTCGCGAGCAGTACTTC.

This clonotype was counted only a few times. The chain combines TRBV6-2 or TRBV6-3 with TRBJ2-1, with D maybe TRBD2 (6 bases). Germline CDR1 MNHEY, CDR2 SVGEGT. The V gene lost 6 bases and the J gene lost 7 bases, with 25 bases spanning the gap. This CDR3 spans 17 amino acids. Written as DNA, the CDR3 is TGTGCCAGCAGAGAACACGTTGGTCTAGCCGGGGGTAATGAGCAGTTCTTC. Translated, it gives CASREHVGLAGGNEQFF.

V usage is TRBV4-1 and J usage is TRBJ2-1; the match to TRBD2 covers 7 bases. J was trimmed by 3 bases and V by 0 bases; bases with no gene match: 2. Germline V CDR1 and CDR2: MGHRA, YSYEKL. The CDR3 length is 15 residues. The CDR3 nucleotides read TGCGCCAGCAGCCAAGACCTAGCGGACTACAATGAGCAGTTCTTC. This sequence encodes CASSQDLADYNEQFF.

This clonotype has just a few counts. This chain links TRBV29-1 with TRBJ2-5, with a possible D match to TRBD1 (6 bases). This CDR3 has 13 residues. The V end was cut by 7 bases, the J end by 4 bases, with 16 bases between. Germline V gene data show CDR1 as SQVTM and CDR2 as ANQGSEA. The CDR3 spells CSANRVAGETQYF. In DNA, the CDR3 is TGCAGCGCTAACAGGGTGGCGGGAGAGACCCAGTACTTC. Filled out from reference TRBV29-1 and TRBJ2-5, the complete variable domain reads SAVISQKPSRDICQRGTSLTIQCQVDSQVTMMFWYRQQPGQSLTLIATANQGSEATYESGFVIDKFPISRPNLTFSTLTVSNMSPEDSSIYLCSANRVAGETQYFGPGTRLLVL.

The chain employs TRBV10-3 and TRBJ2-7, with 8 bases matching TRBD1. The CDR3 has 15 residues. CDR1 and CDR2 from the germline V gene are ENHRY and SYGVKD. Germline trimming cut 8 bases from V and 0 bases from J; bases unmatched to any gene: 9. The CDR3 DNA reads TGTGCCATCGCCAGGGGGCTTACGTCCTCCTACGAGCAGTACTTC. This gives the protein CAIARGLTSSYEQYF.

The rearrangement links TRBV6-5 to TRBJ2-1; 13 positions agree with TRBD2. CDR1 and CDR2 from the germline V gene are MNHEY and SVGAGI. This CDR3 is built from 17 residues. After removal of 4 bases from V and 4 bases from J, the junction contained 7 bases not matched to a gene. CDR3 nucleotides: TGTGCCAGCAGTTTCGGGACTAGCGGGGAGAAATACAATGAGCAGTTCTTC. Translating it yields CASSFGTSGEKYNEQFF.

This sequence joins TRBV6-5 and TRBJ1-4; weak D call: TRBD1 (6 bases). Germline CDR1 reads MNHEY; CDR2 reads SVGAGI. Trimming removed 2 bases at V and 7 bases at J, with 14 bases between. The CDR3 loop spans 15 amino acids. The DNA for the CDR3 is TGTGCCAGCAGTTACGGACAGCCGAGGGGTGAAAAACTGTTTTTT. Residues: CASSYGQPRGEKLFF.

The gene calls are TRBV11-1 and TRBJ2-7; D unclear. The CDR3 extends over 15 amino acids. Germline loops: CDR1 SGHAT, CDR2 FQDESV (reference sequence). Trimming took 2 bases from V and 2 from J, leaving 13 bases between them. The CDR3 nucleotides are TGTGCCAGCAGCTTATCACGGTACAGCACCTACGAGCAGTACTTC. The encoded protein is CASSLSRYSTYEQYF.

This clonotype was found a few times. V and J are TRBV7-7 and TRBJ2-5; D is possibly TRBD1 or TRBD2 (6 bases each). The CDR3 is 14 residues long. Trimming removed 2 bases at V and 4 bases at J, with 11 bases between. Germline V CDR1 and CDR2: SSHAT, FNYEAQ (reference sequence). The CDR3 DNA follows: TGTGCCAGCAGCTTATCTTGGGGGGCAGAGACCCAGTACTTC. This sequence encodes CASSLSWGAETQYF.

This chain links TRBV5-6 with TRBJ1-4; TRBD1 aligns across 9 bases. Trimming cost V 3 bases and J 0 bases; bases outside gene matches: 6. This CDR3 has 17 amino acids. Germline CDR1 reads SGHDT; CDR2 reads YYEEEE. CDR3 in amino acids: CASSSWTGEATNEKLFF. CDR3 nucleotide sequence: TGTGCCAGCAGCTCTTGGACAGGGGAGGCAACTAATGAAAAACTGTTTTTT.

This clonotype occurred a few times. The chain recombines TRBV20-1 with TRBJ2-1, with D unclear. Trimming shortened V by 3 bases and J by 9 bases, and 9 bases separated the two germline ends. The germline V gene has CDR1 DFQATT and CDR2 SNEGSKA (reference sequence). The CDR3 consists of 11 residues. CDR3 sequence reads: CSARGRGEQFF. The CDR3 DNA reads TGCAGTGCTAGGGGCCGAGGTGAGCAGTTCTTC.

In its sample, this clonotype was seen many times. This rearrangement joins TRBV6-5 to TRBJ1-2, with D tentatively TRBD1 (5 bases). There are 14 residues in the CDR3. Germline CDR1 MNHEY, CDR2 SVGAGI. V was shortened by 0 bases and J by 3 bases, with 8 bases between the two germline ends. The CDR3, as DNA: TGTGCCAGCAGTTACTCAGGGGCACACTATGGCTACACCTTC. Protein: CASSYSGAHYGYTF.

There are a few counts of this clonotype. The chain couples TRBV10-3 to TRBJ2-1; 10 bases match TRBD1. Germline V gene data show CDR1 as ENHRY and CDR2 as SYGVKD. Trimming took 3 bases from V and 8 from J; bases not matched to a gene: 7. This CDR3 is 15 amino acids long. CDR3 sequence (DNA): TGTGCCATCAGTGACCCGGGACAGGGGCTATATGAGCAGTTCTTC. Residues: CAISDPGQGLYEQFF.

This clonotype was detected only a few times. The chain couples TRBV5-4 to TRBJ1-1; no firm D call. CDR3 length equals 15 residues. Trimming shortened V by 0 bases and J by 1 base, and 10 bases separated the two germline ends. CDR1 and CDR2 (germline): SGHNT, YYREEE (reference sequence). CDR3 protein: CASSLEPNRNTEAFF. The DNA for the CDR3 is TGTGCCAGCAGCTTGGAACCGAACCGGAACACTGAAGCTTTCTTT.

The table lists this clonotype with a few counts. This chain uses TRBV29-1 with TRBJ2-1; the match to TRBD2 covers 7 bases. The CDR3 loop spans 14 amino acids. CDR1 and CDR2 (germline): SQVTM, ANQGSEA. V shed 4 bases, J shed 0 bases, and the junction held 3 bases outside the gene matches. CDR3 DNA: TGCAGCGTTGCGGGGGGTTCCTCCTACAATGAGCAGTTCTTC. Amino acid sequence: CSVAGGSSYNEQFF.

Only a few counts were recorded for this clonotype. The V and J genes are TRBV15 and TRBJ2-7; 7 positions match TRBD2. The CDR3 is 14 amino acids. The V gene end was trimmed by 8 bases and the J gene end by 2 bases; junction bases not matched to a gene: 9. The V gene's germline CDR1 is LNHNV and CDR2 YYDKDF (reference sequence). The CDR3 reads CATSLGGSAYEQYF. The CDR3 nucleotides are TGTGCCACCTCCCTGGGGGGGTCGGCCTACGAGCAGTACTTC.

The table lists this clonotype with a few counts. The V and J genes are TRBV6-5 and TRBJ1-1; 9 bases are a match to TRBD1. Germline CDR1 reads MNHEY; CDR2 reads SVGAGI. With V trimmed by 2 bases and J by 11 bases, 12 bases remained unmatched. The CDR3 covers 15 residues. DNA for the CDR3: TGTGCCAGCAGTTACGGGGACAGGGAGGAAGAAACGGCTTTCTTT. This gives the protein CASSYGDREEETAFF.